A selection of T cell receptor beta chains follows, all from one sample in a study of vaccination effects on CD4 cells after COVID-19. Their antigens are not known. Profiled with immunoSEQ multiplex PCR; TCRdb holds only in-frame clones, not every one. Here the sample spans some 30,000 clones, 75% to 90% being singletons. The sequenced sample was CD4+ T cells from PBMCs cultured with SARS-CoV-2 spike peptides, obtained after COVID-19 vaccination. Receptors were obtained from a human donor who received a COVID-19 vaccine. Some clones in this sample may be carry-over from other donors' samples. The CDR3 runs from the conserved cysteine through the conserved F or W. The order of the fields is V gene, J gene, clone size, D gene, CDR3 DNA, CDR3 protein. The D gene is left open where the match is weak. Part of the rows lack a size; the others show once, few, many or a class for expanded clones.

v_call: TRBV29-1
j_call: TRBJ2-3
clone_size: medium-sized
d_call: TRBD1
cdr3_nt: TGCAGCGTTGGCCCCCGGGACAGGGTCTTCCCAGATACGCAGTATTTT
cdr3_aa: CSVGPRDRVFPDTQYF

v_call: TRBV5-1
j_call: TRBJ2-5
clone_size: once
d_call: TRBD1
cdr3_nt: TGCGCCAGCAGTACAGGGGGCGCGGAGACCCAGTACTTC
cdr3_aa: CASSTGGAETQYF

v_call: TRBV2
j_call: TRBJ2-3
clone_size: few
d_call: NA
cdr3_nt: TGTGCCAGCAGAAATGGGGGCACAGATACGCAGTATTTT
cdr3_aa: CASRNGGTDTQYF

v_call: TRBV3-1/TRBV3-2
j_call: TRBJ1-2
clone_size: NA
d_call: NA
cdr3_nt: TGTGCCAGCAGCCAAGTCTGGCAGGCCTCCTTC
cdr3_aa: CASSQVWQASF

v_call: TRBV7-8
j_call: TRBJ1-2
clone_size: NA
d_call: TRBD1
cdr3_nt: TGTGCCAGCAGCCGAACCGGGACAGGGACCTTCTATGGCTACACCTTC
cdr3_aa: CASSRTGTGTFYGYTF

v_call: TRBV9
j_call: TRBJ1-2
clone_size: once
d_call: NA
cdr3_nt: TGTGCCAGCAGCGTGGGAGGGGACCGCTATGGCTACACCTTC
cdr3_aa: CASSVGGDRYGYTF

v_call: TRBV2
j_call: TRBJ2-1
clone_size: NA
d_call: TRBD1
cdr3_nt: TGTGCCAGCAGTGACAGGGGGCTCCCTGGCGATGAGCAGTTCTTC
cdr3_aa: CASSDRGLPGDEQFF

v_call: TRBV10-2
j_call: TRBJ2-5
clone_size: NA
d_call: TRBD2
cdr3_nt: TGCGCCAGCAGTGGTCAGCGGGGGCTACAAGAGACCCAGTACTTC
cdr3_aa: CASSGQRGLQETQYF

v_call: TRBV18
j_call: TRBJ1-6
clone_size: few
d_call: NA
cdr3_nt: TGTGCCAGCTCACCTGGGCAATATTCACCCCTCCACTTT
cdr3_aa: CASSPGQYSPLHF

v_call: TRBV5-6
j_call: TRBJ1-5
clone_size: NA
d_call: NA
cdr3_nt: TGTGCCAGCAGCTTACTCGGGGACCCTAGCAATCAGCCCCAGCATTTT
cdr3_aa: CASSLLGDPSNQPQHF

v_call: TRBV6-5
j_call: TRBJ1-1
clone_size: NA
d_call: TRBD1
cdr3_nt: TGTGCCAGCAGCCGCTCTGGGACAGCCACTGAAGCTTTCTTT
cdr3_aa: CASSRSGTATEAFF

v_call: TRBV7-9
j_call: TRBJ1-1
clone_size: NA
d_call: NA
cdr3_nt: TGTGCCAGCAGCCTATCGGTGAACACTGAAGCTTTCTTT
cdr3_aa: CASSLSVNTEAFF

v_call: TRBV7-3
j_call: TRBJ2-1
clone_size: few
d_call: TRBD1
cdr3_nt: TGTGCCAGCAGCGGCGGACAGGTCGGCAATGAGCAGTTCTTC
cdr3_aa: CASSGGQVGNEQFF

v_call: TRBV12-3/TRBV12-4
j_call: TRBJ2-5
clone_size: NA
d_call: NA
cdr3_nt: TGTGCCAGCAGCGGACTGGTGGAGACCCAGTACTTC
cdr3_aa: CASSGLVETQYF

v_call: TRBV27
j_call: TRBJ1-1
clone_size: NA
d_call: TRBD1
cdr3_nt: TGTGCCAGCAGGGCTACCCCCGGGACAGGGAACACTGAAGCTTTCTTT
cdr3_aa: CASRATPGTGNTEAFF

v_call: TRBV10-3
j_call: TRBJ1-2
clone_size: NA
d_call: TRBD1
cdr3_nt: TGTGCCATCAGTAGCCCAGGGGGTGGATACGGCTACACCTTC
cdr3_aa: CAISSPGGGYGYTF

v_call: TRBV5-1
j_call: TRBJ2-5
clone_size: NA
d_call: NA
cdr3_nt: TGCGCCAGCAGCCCACAGGGTGGGGAGACCCAGTACTTC
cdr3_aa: CASSPQGGETQYF

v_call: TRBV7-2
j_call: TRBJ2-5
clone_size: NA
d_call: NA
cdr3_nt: TGTGCCAGCAGCTCCCAAGAGACCCAGTACTTC
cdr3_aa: CASSSQETQYF

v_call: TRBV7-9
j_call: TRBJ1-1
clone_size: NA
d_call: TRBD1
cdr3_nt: TGTGCCAGCAGCTCGAACAGGGGGCCCGAGAACACTGAAGCTTTCTTT
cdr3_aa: CASSSNRGPENTEAFF

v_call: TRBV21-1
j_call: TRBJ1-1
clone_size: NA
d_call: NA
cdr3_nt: TGTGCCAGCCTAGACTCGAACACTGAAGCTTTCTTT
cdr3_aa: CASLDSNTEAFF

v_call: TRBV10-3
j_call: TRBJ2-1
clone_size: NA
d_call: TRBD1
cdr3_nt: TGTGCCATCAGCCGGGACAGGGGAGCCTACAATGAGCAGTTCTTC
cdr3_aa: CAISRDRGAYNEQFF

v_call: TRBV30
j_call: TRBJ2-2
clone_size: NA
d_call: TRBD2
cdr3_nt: TGTGCCTGGAGCCGAGGGATTAGCGGGGTCGGGGAGCTGTTTTTT
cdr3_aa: CAWSRGISGVGELFF

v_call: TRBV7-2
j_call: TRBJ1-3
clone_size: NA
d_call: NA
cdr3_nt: TGTGCCAGTGGAACAATTGGAAACACCATATATTTT
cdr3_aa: CASGTIGNTIYF

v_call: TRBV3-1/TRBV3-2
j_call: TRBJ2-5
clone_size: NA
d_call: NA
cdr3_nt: TGTGCCAGCAGCCCATTCAGGGGGGGAGGAGAGACCCAGTACTTC
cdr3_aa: CASSPFRGGGETQYF

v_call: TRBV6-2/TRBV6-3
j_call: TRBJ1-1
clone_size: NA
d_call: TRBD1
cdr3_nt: TGTGCCAGCAGTTGGGACAGGTCCGGGGGTCCATTT
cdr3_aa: CASSWDRSGGPF

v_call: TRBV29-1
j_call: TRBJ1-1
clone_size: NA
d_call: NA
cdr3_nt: TGCAGCGTTGAGAACAGGGTCGCCACTGAAGCTTTCTTT
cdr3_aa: CSVENRVATEAFF

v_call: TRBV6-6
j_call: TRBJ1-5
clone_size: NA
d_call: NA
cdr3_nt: TGTGCCAGCAGTTACTCGGGAGGACGAAGCAATCAGCCCCAGCATTTT
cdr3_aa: CASSYSGGRSNQPQHF

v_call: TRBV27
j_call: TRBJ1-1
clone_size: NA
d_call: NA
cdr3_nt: TGTGCCAGCAGTTTGGAGGGATGGAGCACTGAAGCTTTCTTT
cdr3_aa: CASSLEGWSTEAFF

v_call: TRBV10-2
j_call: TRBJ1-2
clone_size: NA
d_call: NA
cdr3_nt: TGCGCCAGCGGGAGACAGGCGGAGAACTATGGCTACACCTTC
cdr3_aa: CASGRQAENYGYTF

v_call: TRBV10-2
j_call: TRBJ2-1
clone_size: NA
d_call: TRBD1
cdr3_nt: TGCGCCAGCAGCCCGGGACAGGGGATCGATGAGCAGTTCTTC
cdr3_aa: CASSPGQGIDEQFF

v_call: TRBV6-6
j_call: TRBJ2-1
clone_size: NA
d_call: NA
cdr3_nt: TGTGCCAGCAGTTGGTCTCCGGGACAAAGGGGGAATGAGCAGTTCTTC
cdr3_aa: CASSWSPGQRGNEQFF

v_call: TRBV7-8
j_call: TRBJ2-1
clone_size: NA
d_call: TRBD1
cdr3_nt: TGTGCCAGCAGCTGGGACAGGGGGACCTACAATGAGCAGTTCTTC
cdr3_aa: CASSWDRGTYNEQFF

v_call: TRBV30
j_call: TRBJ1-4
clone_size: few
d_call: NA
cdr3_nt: TGTGCCTGGAGTGTACGCCGAGGTGAAAAACTGTTTTTT
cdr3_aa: CAWSVRRGEKLFF

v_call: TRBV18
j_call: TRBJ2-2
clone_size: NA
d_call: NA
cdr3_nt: TGTGCCAGCTCTCCCCTTGAGGGGGGGGGCATCACCGGGGAGCTGTTTTTT
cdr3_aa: CASSPLEGGGITGELFF

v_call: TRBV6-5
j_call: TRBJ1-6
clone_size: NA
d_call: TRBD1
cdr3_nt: TGTGCCAGCAGTAAAAAGACAGGGCGTAATTCACCCCTCCACTTT
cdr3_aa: CASSKKTGRNSPLHF

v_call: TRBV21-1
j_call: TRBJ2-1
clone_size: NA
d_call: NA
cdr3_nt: TGTGCCAGGATTAGAGAGTTATACAATGAGCAGTTCTTC
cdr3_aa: CARIRELYNEQFF

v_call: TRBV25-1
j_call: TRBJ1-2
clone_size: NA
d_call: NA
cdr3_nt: TGTGCCAGCAGTGAAACAGGGAACTATGGCTACACCTTC
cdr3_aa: CASSETGNYGYTF

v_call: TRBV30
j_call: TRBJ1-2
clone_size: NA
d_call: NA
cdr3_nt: TGTGCCTGGAAACCCCTCGACAGGACTTCAGGCGGGGGCTACACCTTC
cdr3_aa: CAWKPLDRTSGGGYTF

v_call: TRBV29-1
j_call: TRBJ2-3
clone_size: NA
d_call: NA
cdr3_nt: TGCAGCGTTGAGAACGGGGGAGGCACAGATACGCAGTATTTT
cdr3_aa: CSVENGGGTDTQYF

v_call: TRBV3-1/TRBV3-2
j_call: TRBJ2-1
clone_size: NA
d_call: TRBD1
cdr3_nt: TGTGCCAGCAGCCTCAGTCGCGGGACAGGGATATATGAGCAGTTCTTC
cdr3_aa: CASSLSRGTGIYEQFF

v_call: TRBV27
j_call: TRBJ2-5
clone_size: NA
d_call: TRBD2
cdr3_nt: TGTGCCAGCAGTCGGACTCCCGGGGGGCAAGAGACCCAGTACTTC
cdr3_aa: CASSRTPGGQETQYF

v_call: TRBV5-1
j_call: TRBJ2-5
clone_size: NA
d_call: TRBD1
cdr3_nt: TGCGCCAGCAGCTTGAGACAGGGGACCCAAGAGACCCAGTACTTC
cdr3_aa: CASSLRQGTQETQYF

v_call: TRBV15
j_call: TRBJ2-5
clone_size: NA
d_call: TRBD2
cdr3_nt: TGTGCCACCAGCAGAGATGCAGGGAGGGGAGAGACCCAGTACTTC
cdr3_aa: CATSRDAGRGETQYF

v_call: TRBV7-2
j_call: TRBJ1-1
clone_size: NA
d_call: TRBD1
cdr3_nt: TGTGCCAGCAGCCCAGACAGGGGATGGACTGAAGCTTTCTTT
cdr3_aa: CASSPDRGWTEAFF

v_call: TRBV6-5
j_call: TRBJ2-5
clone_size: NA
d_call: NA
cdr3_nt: TGTGCCAGCAGAGGGGCCGCCCAAGAGACCCAGTACTTC
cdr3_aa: CASRGAAQETQYF

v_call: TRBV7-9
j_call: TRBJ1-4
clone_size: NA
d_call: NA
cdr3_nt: TGTGCCAGCAGCTTCGTAGGGTGGAGGCCGCAGGAAGAGAATGAAAAACTGTTTTTT
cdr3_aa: CASSFVGWRPQEENEKLFF

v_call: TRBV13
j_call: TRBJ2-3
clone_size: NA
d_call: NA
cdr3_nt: TGTGCCAGCAGCCGGACGACAGGTAGCACAGATACGCAGTATTTT
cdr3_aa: CASSRTTGSTDTQYF

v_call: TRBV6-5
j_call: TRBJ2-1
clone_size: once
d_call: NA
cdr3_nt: TGTGCCAGCAGTTACTCGAGTGGACTAGGGGGTCATGAGCAGTTCTTC
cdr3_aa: CASSYSSGLGGHEQFF

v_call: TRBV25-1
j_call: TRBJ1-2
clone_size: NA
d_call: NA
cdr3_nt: TGTGCCAGCAGTGACTCGGGGGGGCATCCTTCAAACTATGGCTACACCTTC
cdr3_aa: CASSDSGGHPSNYGYTF

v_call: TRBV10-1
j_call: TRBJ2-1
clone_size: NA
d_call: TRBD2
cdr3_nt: TGCGCCAGCAGTAAAGCGGGGGGTCCAAGACACTACAATGAGCAGTTCTTC
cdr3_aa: CASSKAGGPRHYNEQFF

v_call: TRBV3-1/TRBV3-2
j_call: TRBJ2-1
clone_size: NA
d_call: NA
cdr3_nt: TGTGCCAGCAGCCCCCCCTCCTACAATGAGCAGTTCTTC
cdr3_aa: CASSPPSYNEQFF

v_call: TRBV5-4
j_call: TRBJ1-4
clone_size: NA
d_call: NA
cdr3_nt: TGTGCCAGCAGAGTCGGGGGAGGGAATGAAAAACTGTTTTTT
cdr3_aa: CASRVGGGNEKLFF

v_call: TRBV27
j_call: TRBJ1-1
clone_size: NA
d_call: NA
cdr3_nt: TGTGCCAGCAGTTCCAATCAACAGGTGACGAACACTGAAGCTTTCTTT
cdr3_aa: CASSSNQQVTNTEAFF

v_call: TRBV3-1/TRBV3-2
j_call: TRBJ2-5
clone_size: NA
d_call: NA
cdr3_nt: TGTGCCAGCAGCCAAGATCTACGGCGGGCAGGGCAAGAGACCCAGTACTTC
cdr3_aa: CASSQDLRRAGQETQYF